Following are 27 T cell receptor beta chains from one sample sequenced in a study of blood T cells in healthy people across ages. A sample-barcoded 5' primer and a J-beta primer mix were used in a second PCR of about 6 to 11 cycles. TCRdb re-derived calls from the 5' RACE reads in MiXCR, one entry per CDR3 protein. Found here are over 950,000 distinct CDR3 sequences, 35% to 45% of them singletons; the top ten hold about 12%. The sequencing sample was made of blood. These TCRs come from a man younger than 35 in good health.

The chain couples TRBV7-9 to TRBJ2-5, with 9 bases matching TRBD1. In germline, CDR1 is SEHNR, CDR2 FQNEAQ (reference sequence). This CDR3 is built from 15 residues. The V and J ends lost 1 base and 11 bases, in that order; junction bases with no gene match: 11. CDR3 DNA: TGTGCCAGCAGCTTAGGGGACAGGGAGCACAATGAGCAGTACTTC. Encoded protein: CASSLGDREHNEQYF.

This clonotype was recorded a few times. The genes are TRBV18 and TRBJ2-1; D remains ambiguous. This CDR3 contains 12 residues. V was pared by 6 bases and J by 8 bases, with 11 bases between. Germline values: CDR1 KGHSH, CDR2 LQKENI. CDR3 in DNA: TGTGCCAGCTCGCCCGGGTCCGATGAGCAGTTCTTC. It codes for CASSPGSDEQFF.

J is TRBJ1-2 and V is TRBV27; 8 bases map to TRBD1. V trimming: 5 bases; J trimming: 7 bases; junction bases outside the gene matches: 18. The germline gives CDR1 MNHEY, CDR2 SMNVEV (reference sequence). CDR3 size: 17 residues. CDR3 bases: TGTGCCAGCAGTCCCATTATGGCAGGGGGCCTCGTAACTGGCTACACCTTC. It translates to CASSPIMAGGLVTGYTF.

This rearrangement joins TRBV12-3 or TRBV12-4 to TRBJ1-5; D ambiguous. V lost 6 bases to trimming and J lost 2 bases, with 11 bases between them. The CDR3 is 14 residues long. CDR3 in amino acids: CASRPSPGNQPQHF. CDR3 in DNA: TGTGCCAGCAGGCCTTCTCCTGGCAATCAGCCCCAGCATTTT.

This rearrangement joins TRBV12-3 or TRBV12-4 to TRBJ2-6; D uncertain. Between the trimmed V and J ends, which lost 6 bases and 4 bases, there was a span of 19 bases. The CDR3 spans 17 residues. CDR3 region: CASSPSVLSAGANVLTF. DNA of the CDR3: TGTGCCAGCAGCCCCTCGGTCTTGAGCGCGGGGGCCAACGTCCTGACTTTC.

Notes on this clonotype: A much bigger clone sits one base away, suggesting this may be a read error. This chain links TRBV29-1 with TRBJ1-5, with D possibly matching TRBD1 (6 bases). The CDR3 has 13 residues. Germline CDR1 reads SQVTM; CDR2 reads ANQGSEA. CDR3 sequence: CSVAQDRNQPRHF. The CDR3 DNA follows: TGCAGCGTTGCCCAAGACAGGAATCAGCCCCGGCATTTT.

J is TRBJ2-3 and V is TRBV28; D is tentatively TRBD1 or TRBD2 (5 bases each). The CDR3 sequence is 17 residues long. The germline V gene encodes CDR1 MDHEN and CDR2 SYDVKM. V dropped 3 bases and J dropped 0 bases, with 16 bases sitting between them. Here the CDR3 reads CASSFPGHGPSTDTQYF. CDR3 bases: TGTGCCAGCAGTTTCCCGGGGCACGGACCTAGCACAGATACGCAGTATTTT.

The genes are TRBV12-3 or TRBV12-4 and TRBJ2-3, with a possible D match to TRBD2 (6 bases). This CDR3 contains 11 residues. Between the trimmed V and J ends, which lost 8 bases and 4 bases, there was a span of 7 bases. CDR3 region: CASASADTQYF. The CDR3 DNA follows: TGTGCCAGCGCTAGCGCAGATACGCAGTATTTT.

This chain connects TRBV5-1 to TRBJ1-1, with TRBD1 matching over 10 bases. The CDR3 has 14 residues. The V gene end was trimmed by 5 bases and the J gene end by 11 bases; junction bases not matched to a gene: 12. Per the germline V gene, CDR1 is SGHRS and CDR2 is YFSETQ. CDR3 nucleotides: TGCGCCAGCAGAAGGCGACAGGGGGCCCAAGGGGCTTTCTTT. It encodes CASRRRQGAQGAFF.

The chain is built from TRBV20-1 and TRBJ1-2; D might be TRBD1 (6 bases). The CDR3 loop spans 14 amino acids. Germline CDR1 reads DFQATT; CDR2 reads SNEGSKA (reference sequence). Trimming left V 3 bases short and J 2 bases short, with 13 bases between. Here the CDR3 DNA reads TGCAGTGCTAGCGGGCCAGGGGAAAACTATGGCTACACCTTC. It specifies CSASGPGENYGYTF.

This clonotype was seen a handful of times. The rearrangement uses TRBV24-1 and TRBJ1-2; TRBD1 is a possible D gene (6 bases). V lost 3 bases to trimming and J lost 8 bases, with 21 bases between them. The CDR3 totals 16 residues. CDR1 is KGHDR, CDR2 SFDVKD, per germline. In nucleotides, the CDR3 is TGTGCCACCAGTGATGCGGGGGCGAGCCCTACCGGCGGCTACACCTTC. This translates into CATSDAGASPTGGYTF.

The chain carries TRBV6-6 and TRBJ1-1; D is perhaps TRBD1 (5 bases). V shed 7 bases and J shed 4 bases, with 25 bases lying between them. CDR1 is MNHNY and CDR2 is SVGAGI in the germline V gene (reference sequence). The CDR3 covers 17 residues. CDR3 coding DNA: TGTGCCAGCAACTACTGGGGACTCTTCAATCAGGCCACTGAAGCTTTCTTT. As protein: CASNYWGLFNQATEAFF.

This clonotype appeared a single time. The chain combines TRBV6-5 with TRBJ1-2, with a tentative D call TRBD1 (6 bases). This CDR3 has 14 residues. The germline V and J ends were trimmed by 5 bases and 8 bases, with 18 bases remaining between them. The germline CDR1 and CDR2 sequences are MNHEY and SVGAGI. The DNA for the CDR3 is TGTGCCAGCAGTACTCCCCACAGGGATTGGGGCTACACCTTC. This encodes CASSTPHRDWGYTF.

The V and J genes are TRBV7-2 and TRBJ2-2, with 8 bases aligning to TRBD1. CDR3 length: 16 amino acids. Trimming cost V 6 bases and J 7 bases; bases outside gene matches: 13. Germline CDR1 and CDR2: SGHTA and FQGNSA. CDR3 coding DNA: TGTGCCAGCAGTCCCGGACATCTCGGGACAGGCGGGGAGCTGTTTTTT. Amino acids: CASSPGHLGTGGELFF.

This chain connects TRBV20-1 to TRBJ1-6; tentatively, D is TRBD1 (6 bases). With 6 bases removed from V and 3 bases from J, the gap between germline ends came to 12 bases. Germline loops: CDR1 DFQATT, CDR2 SNEGSKA (reference sequence). This CDR3 comprises 14 residues. The CDR3 nucleotides are TGCAGTGCAAGGGCGGGACACTATAATTCACCCCTCCACTTT. Protein sequence: CSARAGHYNSPLHF.

This clonotype has only a few counts. The chain has TRBV12-3 or TRBV12-4 and TRBJ1-2; maybe TRBD1 (5 bases). The CDR3 extends over 13 amino acids. The V and J ends lost 8 bases and 9 bases respectively, with 19 bases between them. The CDR3 DNA reads TGTGCCAGCCATACGGCCGCGGGACGTAGCTACACCTTC. Amino acid sequence: CASHTAAGRSYTF.

This chain joins TRBV5-1 and TRBJ1-1; tentatively, D is TRBD1 (5 bases). Germline V lookup: CDR1 SGHRS, CDR2 YFSETQ. This CDR3 has 14 residues. V lost 4 bases and J lost 3, with 13 bases in between. CDR3 nucleotides: TGCGCCAGCAGCCCCGGGACGGATTACACTGAAGCTTTCTTT. This sequence encodes CASSPGTDYTEAFF.

DNA for the CDR3: TGTGCCAGCAGTTTCAGGAGTGTACATGAGCAGTTCTTC. Translated, it gives CASSFRSVHEQFF. The chain links TRBV27 to TRBJ2-1; D gene uncertain. This CDR3 region has 13 residues. Trimming removed 3 bases from V and 8 bases from J, with 11 bases in between. The germline CDR1 and CDR2 sequences are MNHEY and SMNVEV (reference sequence).

This CDR3 is CASSLSGGFNGYTF. CDR3 DNA sequence: TGTGCCAGCAGCTTGTCAGGGGGCTTTAATGGCTACACCTTC. The V call is TRBV7-8, the J call TRBJ1-2; 8 bases fit TRBD1. V trimming: 3 bases; J trimming: 6 bases; junction bases outside the gene matches: 6. CDR1 and CDR2 (germline): SGHVS, FQNEAQ. There are 14 residues in the CDR3. The whole variable domain, remainder taken from reference TRBV7-8 and TRBJ1-2, is GAGVSQSPRYKVAKRGQDVALRCDPISGHVSLFWYQQALGQGPEFLTYFQNEAQLDKSGLPSDRFFAERPEGSVSTLKIQRTQQEDSAVYLCASSLSGGFNGYTFGSGTRLTVV.

This clonotype was observed a handful of times. The rearrangement uses TRBV7-6 and TRBJ1-1, with D tentatively TRBD1 (6 bases). CDR3 length: 12 residues. Germline V gives CDR1 SGHVS, CDR2 FNYEAQ. The V and J ends lost 2 bases and 11 bases respectively, with 12 bases between them. In DNA form, the CDR3 reads TGTGCCAGCAGCTTATTACAGGGTGAGGCTTTCTTT. Encoded protein: CASSLLQGEAFF.

This clonotype was found many times. The rearrangement links TRBV6-2 or TRBV6-3 to TRBJ1-1; D ambiguous. V dropped 6 bases and J dropped 3 bases, with 2 bases sitting between them. Germline V gene lookup returns CDR1 MNHEY and CDR2 SVGEGT. The CDR3 has 10 residues. The CDR3: CASRDTEAFF. The CDR3 coding sequence is TGTGCCAGCAGAGACACTGAAGCTTTCTTT.

This clonotype was recorded a few times. This chain uses TRBV5-1 with TRBJ2-3; D possibly corresponds to TRBD1 (5 bases). V shed 1 base and J shed 2 bases, with 14 bases lying between them. Germline V gene lookup returns CDR1 SGHRS and CDR2 YFSETQ. The CDR3 runs to 16 residues. This chain's CDR3 is CASSLRGHSSTDTQYF. As DNA, the CDR3 is TGCGCCAGCAGCTTGAGGGGCCACTCCTCCACAGATACGCAGTATTTT.

This clonotype was observed a handful of times. The chain has TRBV4-3 and TRBJ1-1; D is unresolved. The CDR3 sequence is 21 residues long. Trimming stripped 0 bases from V and 4 bases from J, with 30 bases between. Per the germline V gene, CDR1 is LGHNA and CDR2 is YSLEER. This CDR3 reads CASSQEALSPGSVLMSTEAFF. The CDR3, as DNA: TGCGCCAGCAGCCAAGAAGCTCTCTCCCCCGGATCCGTACTAATGAGCACTGAAGCTTTCTTT.

This clonotype was detected only a few times. This rearrangement joins TRBV12-3 or TRBV12-4 to TRBJ1-6, with TRBD1 matching over 7 bases. This CDR3 has 13 amino acids. The V segment lost 6 bases and the J segment 5 bases; nucleotides outside the gene matches: 1. CDR3: CASRGTDNSPLHF. As DNA, the CDR3 is TGTGCCAGCAGGGGGACAGATAATTCACCCCTCCACTTT.

This clonotype was detected ten times or more. V is TRBV10-3 and J is TRBJ2-1, with no clear D. CDR1 is ENHRY, CDR2 SYGVKD, per germline. Trimming took 6 bases from V and 0 from J, leaving 6 bases between them. This CDR3 comprises 13 residues. CDR3 amino acids: CAIRGNSYNEQFF. The CDR3 DNA sequence: TGTGCCATCAGGGGGAACTCCTACAATGAGCAGTTCTTC.

The chain joins TRBV29-1 to TRBJ2-1, with TRBD2 matching 8 bases. Germline V gives CDR1 SQVTM, CDR2 ANQGSEA. The CDR3 extends over 14 amino acids. The CDR3, as DNA: TGCACCGTGAGAGCGGGAGTCCCCTACAATGAGCAGTTCTTC. Amino acid sequence: CTVRAGVPYNEQFF.

This sequence joins TRBV4-2 and TRBJ1-2, with D maybe TRBD1 (6 bases). This CDR3 comprises 17 residues. Germline V gene sequence: CDR1 LGHNA, CDR2 YNFKEQ. V lost 4 bases and J lost 8, with 26 bases in between. The CDR3, as DNA: TGTGCCAGCAGCCCTTTCCTTAACAGGGCTCAAAACCAAGGCTACACCTTC. This sequence encodes CASSPFLNRAQNQGYTF.